This T cell receptor (beta chain) is drawn from a study of cytotoxic CD8 clonotypes in ibrutinib-treated CLL. The protocol was immunoSEQ multiplex PCR, while the TCRdb copy is restricted to in-frame clones and leaves out a portion. The sample includes around 310,000 clones, around four fifths of them seen just once. After removal of 0 bases from V and 13 bases from J, the junction contained 6 bases not matched to a gene. The CDR3 has 15 residues. Germline lookup yields CDR1 SGDLS and CDR2 YYNGEE. Study findings and constraints: Baseline clonality, higher than in age-matched healthy donors, tracked circulating CD8+ T-cell counts.

A remark on this clone: Its antigen is not known.

The chain couples TRBV9 to TRBJ2-1; 14 bases are shared with TRBD2. Sequences were derived from PBMCs, sampled before ibrutinib treatment. The receptor's source is a human donor with chronic lymphocytic leukemia. The CDR3 DNA is TGTGCCAGCAGCGTAGATGGACTAGCGGGAGGTCGACAGTTCTTC. Translated, it gives CASSVDGLAGGRQFF.